This is a list of T cell receptor beta chains from one sample in a study of T cell repertoires in cytomegalovirus infection. TCRdb recomputed calls from the reads with MiXCR, one row per CDR3 protein. This sample has over 300,000 distinct CDR3 sequences, with about a sixth found just once. The source material was PBMCs. Receptors originate from a human donor in good health (CMV status not recorded). Some clones in this sample may be carry-over from other donors' samples. CDR3s include the opening cysteine and the closing phenylalanine or tryptophan. Each record gives: V gene, clone size, D gene, J gene, CDR3 DNA, CDR3 protein. The D gene is left open where the match is weak. A clone size is listed for some rows: how often the clone was seen (once, few, many), or a class if it is expanded.

>TRBV11-3|NA|TRBD1|TRBJ1-2
TGTGCCAGCAGCTTACCAGGGGGCGCTGGCTACACCTTC
CASSLPGGAGYTF
>TRBV20-1|NA|TRBD2|TRBJ2-3
TGCAGTGCTAGAGATTTCCTAGCGGGGCCCACAGATACGCAGTATTTT
CSARDFLAGPTDTQYF
>TRBV20-1|NA|NA|TRBJ2-5
TGCAGTGCTAGAGACCAGACAGCACAAGAGACCCAGTACTTC
CSARDQTAQETQYF
>TRBV20-1|NA|NA|TRBJ2-3
TGCAGTGCTAGCAATCTAGCTGGAGATACGCAGTATTTT
CSASNLAGDTQYF
>TRBV6-6|NA|NA|TRBJ2-2
TGTGCCAGCAGTTACCCGGATGGGGAGCTGTTTTTT
CASSYPDGELFF
>TRBV7-2|many|NA|TRBJ1-5
TGTGCCAGCAGCTTAGGAGGGCAGACAATCCAGCATTTT
CASSLGGQTIQHF
>TRBV20-1|NA|TRBD1|TRBJ1-5
TGCAGTGCTTCACAGGGGGCACAACAGCCCCAGCATTTT
CSASQGAQQPQHF
>TRBV7-2|many|TRBD2|TRBJ2-1
TGTGCCAGCAGCTTAGTGTGGCGGGGGGGCCGTAATGAGCAGTTCTTC
CASSLVWRGGRNEQFF
>TRBV20-1|NA|TRBD2|TRBJ2-7
TGCAGTGCTCGACTAGCGAGCTCCTACGAGCAGTACTTC
CSARLASSYEQYF
>TRBV20-1|NA|TRBD1|TRBJ2-5
TGCAGTGCCCGAAGAGGGACAGGGAAAGAGACCCAGTACTTC
CSARRGTGKETQYF
>TRBV7-2|many|NA|TRBJ2-3
TGTGCCAGCAGCCTTCGGCTCACAGATACGCAGTATTTT
CASSLRLTDTQYF
>TRBV4-1|few|NA|TRBJ2-7
TGCGCCAGCAGCCAAGTACAGGACGGTTACGAGCAGTACTTC
CASSQVQDGYEQYF
>TRBV28|NA|TRBD1|TRBJ1-4
TGTGCCAGCAGTATGAGGGGGCTTGGGGAAAAACTGTTTTTT
CASSMRGLGEKLFF
>TRBV15|NA|NA|TRBJ1-3
TGTGCCACCAGCAGAGAAGGGATCGGAGATAACACCATATATTTT
CATSREGIGDNTIYF
>TRBV12-3/TRBV12-4|many|NA|TRBJ1-2
TGTGCCAGCAGTTTAGAAGACGGTTGGGTCGAGAACACCTTC
CASSLEDGWVENTF
>TRBV29-1|few|TRBD1|TRBJ2-1
TGCAGCGTGACCGGGACAGGGGACGAGCAGTTCTTC
CSVTGTGDEQFF
>TRBV7-6|many|NA|TRBJ2-3
TGTGCCAGCAGCCTTCCCCCCCGTCTTATGGGGCGGTCCGGCACAGATACGCAGTATTTT
CASSLPPRLMGRSGTDTQYF
>TRBV18|few|TRBD1|TRBJ2-2
TGTGCCAGCTCAGACGGACAGGGCTACACCGGGGAGCTGTTTTTT
CASSDGQGYTGELFF
>TRBV7-2|many|NA|TRBJ2-5
TGTGCCAGCAGCTATCCCGGGGGCCCCCAAGAGACCCAGTACTTC
CASSYPGGPQETQYF
>TRBV5-5|many|NA|TRBJ1-5
TGTGCCAGCAGCGCAGCTTGGATTGGGGCCAATCAGCCCCAGCATTTT
CASSAAWIGANQPQHF
>TRBV6-8|few|NA|TRBJ1-3
TGTGCCAGCATGTTGGATGGAGGGACCCTTCGGACCATATATTTT
CASMLDGGTLRTIYF
>TRBV10-3|many|NA|TRBJ1-2
TGTGCCATCAGTCAACTGACTAACTTCGGCTACACCTTC
CAISQLTNFGYTF
>TRBV2|NA|NA|TRBJ1-5
TGTGCCAGCAAGGGCAGTAGCAATCAGCCCCAGCATTTT
CASKGSSNQPQHF
>TRBV19|few|NA|TRBJ2-2
TGTGCCAGTAGTTTTGGACAGACCTACACCGGGGAGCTGTTTTTT
CASSFGQTYTGELFF
>TRBV15|few|TRBD1|TRBJ2-3
TGTGCCACCAGCACCAGACAGGGGAGTTCAGATACGCAGTATTTT
CATSTRQGSSDTQYF
>TRBV6-5|many|NA|TRBJ2-1
TGTGCCAGCAGTTACTTAACGACAGAGAGTTACAATGAGCAGTTCTTC
CASSYLTTESYNEQFF
>TRBV11-2|NA|TRBD2|TRBJ2-1
TGTGCCAGCAGCTTAGGGGGGACTAGCGCAAGTTTC
CASSLGGTSASF
>TRBV4-1|few|NA|TRBJ1-6
TGTGCCAGCAGCCAAGATGAGGATTCACCCCTCCACTTT
CASSQDEDSPLHF
>TRBV7-9|NA|NA|TRBJ2-5
TGTGCCAGCAGCTTAGACACAGCCGGACAAGAGACCCAGTACTTC
CASSLDTAGQETQYF
>TRBV10-2|few|NA|TRBJ2-7
TGCGCCAGCAGTGAGTCGGCCAGGGGAACCCACGAGCAGTACTTC
CASSESARGTHEQYF
>TRBV12-3/TRBV12-4|many|NA|TRBJ1-1
TGTGCCAGCAGTTTACCGTCCGGAGCTGAAGCTTTCTTT
CASSLPSGAEAFF
>TRBV7-9|many|NA|TRBJ1-1
TGTGCCAGCAGCCAAATCGGGCAGGCGGGTGAAGCTTTCTTT
CASSQIGQAGEAFF
>TRBV20-1|few|TRBD2|TRBJ2-3
TGCAGTGCTCGCGGACAGGGACCACTAGCGGGGGGTGTAGATACGCAGTATTTT
CSARGQGPLAGGVDTQYF
>TRBV7-9|many|TRBD1|TRBJ1-1
TGTGCCAGCAGCGCAGCACAGGGGATTAACACTGAAGCTTTCTTT
CASSAAQGINTEAFF
>TRBV20-1|NA|NA|TRBJ1-2
TGCAGTGCAATGAAACCCGGCCCCAGAGGACAACACCCCTTCTATGGCTACACCTTC
CSAMKPGPRGQHPFYGYTF
>TRBV7-2|many|TRBD1|TRBJ1-4
TGTGCCAGCAGCCAGGGACAGGCTAGGGAAAAACTGTTTTTT
CASSQGQAREKLFF
>TRBV7-2|NA|TRBD2|TRBJ2-3
TGTGCCAGCAGCTTAGACCTAGCGGGAAAGGGCCAGTATTTT
CASSLDLAGKGQYF
>TRBV7-2|many|NA|TRBJ2-1
TGTGCCAGCAGCTTGCCCTCTCAGGAGCAGTTCTTC
CASSLPSQEQFF
>TRBV28|many|NA|TRBJ2-7
TGTGCCAGCAGTTTTACTGACGAGCAGTACTTC
CASSFTDEQYF
>TRBV2|NA|TRBD1|TRBJ1-2
TGTGCCAGCTATCTTGACAGGGGAGGCGAGGGCTACACCTTC
CASYLDRGGEGYTF
>TRBV7-9|few|NA|TRBJ1-5
TGTGCCAGCAGTTCAGGTATTAGCAATCAGCCCCAGCATTTT
CASSSGISNQPQHF
>TRBV6-1|many|NA|TRBJ1-1
TGTGCCAGCCTCAGGGACAATGCGTTGGGCACTGAAGCTTTCTTT
CASLRDNALGTEAFF
>TRBV7-9|few|NA|TRBJ2-7
TGTGCCAGCAGCTTAGTTGTCCCAGGACGGTACGAGCAGTACTTC
CASSLVVPGRYEQYF
>TRBV9|NA|NA|TRBJ1-2
TGTGCCAGCAGCGTAGGCCAGGGCGTGAACTATGGCTACACCTTC
CASSVGQGVNYGYTF
>TRBV5-1|few|TRBD1|TRBJ2-3
TGCGCCAGCAGATCAACAGGGGGCCATTCCACAGATACGCAGTATTTT
CASRSTGGHSTDTQYF
>TRBV7-2|few|TRBD1|TRBJ1-2
TGTGCCAGCAGTTCTGCGGACAGGGTCTATGGCTACACCTTC
CASSSADRVYGYTF
>TRBV28|many|TRBD1|TRBJ1-2
TGTGCCAGCAGTTTATGGGGACAGGGGTATGGCTACACCTTC
CASSLWGQGYGYTF
>TRBV5-6|few|TRBD2|TRBJ2-7
TGTGCCAGCAGCTGGGGGACTAGTGACGAGCAGTACTTC
CASSWGTSDEQYF
>TRBV20-1|NA|TRBD2|TRBJ2-7
TGCAGTGTGTCTAGCGGAATCTCCTACGAGCAGTACTTC
CSVSSGISYEQYF
>TRBV28|NA|TRBD1|TRBJ2-7
TGTGCCAGCACCGACAGGGCGGAGAGCTACGAGCAGTACTTC
CASTDRAESYEQYF
>TRBV12-3/TRBV12-4|NA|TRBD1|TRBJ1-5
TGTGCCAGCAGTAACGGGCAGGGGGCTTCTCAGCCCCAGCATTTT
CASSNGQGASQPQHF
>TRBV4-1|NA|NA|TRBJ1-6
TGCGCCAGCAGCTCGCGGGATTTGGATAATTCACCCCTCCACTTT
CASSSRDLDNSPLHF